The clone carrying this TCR beta chain was seen at least ten times. The antigen remains unidentified. Amplification yielded TCR beta CDR3 regions, with RNA transcripts as the source. The HTBI primer set served for first-round RT-PCR of the TCR CDR3. A single record per CDR3 protein comes from TCRdb applying MiXCR to the multiplex PCR reads. The table includes around 600,000 distinct CDR3 sequences, roughly 15% detected once. Ophthalmopathy patients all had a Clinical Activity Score of at least 3, a NOSPECS grade of at least 4 and disease under 3 months old. The CDR3 length is 13 residues. The V and J ends lost 3 bases and 5 bases respectively, with 10 bases between them. Germline CDR1 and CDR2: MNHEY and SMNVEV (reference sequence). The data stem from a study of T cells in Graves' hyperthyroidism and ophthalmopathy. General study points: Ophthalmopathy, as predicted by the model, came a median 6.5 months after the prediction. Separation of ophthalmopathy from stable hyperthyroidism was achieved by a 13 V-J model.

Sequenced: blood. The rearrangement uses TRBV27 and TRBJ1-2; D ambiguous. The TCR was taken from a woman in her 50s with Graves' ophthalmopathy. The CDR3 loop reads CASSFKGSYGYTF. The CDR3 DNA follows: TGTGCCAGCAGTTTTAAGGGTTCATATGGCTACACCTTC.